Detailed here is one T cell receptor beta chain. Antigen specificity is unknown. The data were obtained in a study of T cells in localized non-small cell lung cancer. General study findings and limits: Only one tumor region was sequenced, so heterogeneity remains possible.

Assay: immunoSEQ multiplex PCR; the TCRdb copy retains only in-frame clones and omits some. The sample lists roughly 86,000 clones, almost 85% occurring once. V gave up 5 bases and J gave up 0 bases; unmatched junction bases: 7. Germline V gene sequence: CDR1 MNHNS, CDR2 SASEGT. The CDR3 runs 16 residues. The sequenced sample was peripheral blood, obtained before any cancer treatment. The chain joins TRBV6-1 to TRBJ2-3, with 8 bases matching TRBD2. The origin of this receptor is a man between 40 and 69 years old with stage I lung adenocarcinoma. The CDR3 sequence is CASSKGASGSTDTQYF. The CDR3 coding sequence is TGTGCCAGCAGTAAAGGGGCTAGCGGGAGCACAGATACGCAGTATTTT.